The 24 T cell receptor beta chains given below trace back to one sample, sequenced in a study of T cell responses to AZD1222 COVID-19 vaccine. Profiled with immunoSEQ multiplex PCR; TCRdb holds only in-frame clones, not every one. Among some 140,000 clones listed, 92% were seen once. The input for sequencing was peripheral blood, taken on day 0 of AZD1222 vaccination. The receptors come from an adult in good health.

The chain couples TRBV6-5 to TRBJ2-1; 8 bases align to TRBD2. Per germline, CDR1 MNHEY and CDR2 SVGAGI. Trimming at V came to 6 bases and at J to 8 bases, leaving 6 bases not matched to a gene. The CDR3 sequence is 13 residues long. CDR3 loop: CASRGLAWDEQFF. The DNA of the CDR3 is TGTGCCAGCAGAGGACTAGCATGGGATGAGCAGTTCTTC.

The genes are TRBV3-1 (or the pseudogene TRBV3-2) and TRBJ2-1; tentatively, D is TRBD2 (6 bases). The V gene lost 1 base and the J gene lost 7 bases, with 11 bases spanning the gap. This CDR3 has 14 residues. Germline loops: CDR1 LGHDT, CDR2 YNNKEL (reference sequence). CDR3 sequence (DNA): TGTGCCAGCAGCCAAGCGGGAGTTAATAATGAGCAGTTCTTC. Protein sequence: CASSQAGVNNEQFF.

V gene TRBV13 combines with J gene TRBJ2-3, with no clear D. Looked up from germline, CDR1 is PRHDT and CDR2 is FYEKMQ (reference sequence). This CDR3 contains 13 residues. V was trimmed by 5 bases and J by 2 bases, leaving 8 bases between them. CDR3 bases: TGTGCCAGCAGCCCTGAGATCACAGATACGCAGTATTTT. This translates into CASSPEITDTQYF.

This chain uses TRBV19 with TRBJ1-3, with D possibly being TRBD1 (6 bases). There are 18 residues in the CDR3. CDR1 and CDR2 from the germline V gene are LNHDA and SQIVND (reference sequence). V was pared by 3 bases and J by 0 bases, with 18 bases between. As DNA, the CDR3 is TGTGCCAGTAGTATTCAACGAGCCGGGACACACTCTGGAAACACCATATATTTT. As protein: CASSIQRAGTHSGNTIYF.

The CDR3 DNA reads as TGTGCCAGCAGTGCCGTGGGGGGGTCCGAGCAGTACTTC. It codes for CASSAVGGSEQYF. The gene calls are TRBV27 and TRBJ2-7; TRBD2 matches at 7 bases. The germline V gene has CDR1 MNHEY and CDR2 SMNVEV (reference sequence). V shed 5 bases, J shed 6 bases, and the junction held 7 bases outside the gene matches. The CDR3 is 13 amino acids.

V and J are TRBV7-9 and TRBJ1-2; TRBD1 matches 7 bases. V was pared by 5 bases and J by 2 bases, with 8 bases of the junction left unmatched. Germline CDR1 is SEHNR and CDR2 is FQNEAQ (reference sequence). The CDR3 totals 15 residues. This CDR3 is CASSPRQGRNYGYTF. The CDR3 nucleotides are TGTGCCAGCAGCCCCCGACAGGGTAGGAACTATGGCTACACCTTC.

The chain employs TRBV28 and TRBJ1-5; 8 bases fit TRBD1. The CDR3 is 14 residues long. Looked up from germline, CDR1 is MDHEN and CDR2 is SYDVKM. Trimming at V came to 6 bases and at J to 6 bases, leaving 7 bases not matched to a gene. The CDR3 DNA reads TGTGCCAGCAGCCCTGGGACAGGTGTTCAGCCCCAGCATTTT. Its translation is CASSPGTGVQPQHF. The entire variable domain, with the rest obtained from reference TRBV28 and TRBJ1-5, is as follows: DVKVTQSSRYLVKRTGEKVFLECVQDMDHENMFWYRQDPGLGLRLIYFSYDVKMKEKGDIPEGYSVSREKKERFSLILESASTNQTSMYLCASSPGTGVQPQHFGDGTRLSIL.

The chain carries TRBV20-1 and TRBJ1-1; D gene ambiguous. V was cut by 6 bases and J by 5 bases, with 7 bases left in between. This CDR3 spans 10 amino acids. Per germline, CDR1 DFQATT and CDR2 SNEGSKA (reference sequence). CDR3 in amino acids: CSARMTEAFF. The CDR3 DNA reads TGCAGTGCCCGTATGACTGAAGCTTTCTTT.

The chain combines TRBV9 with TRBJ1-1; no definite D call. CDR1 and CDR2 (germline): SGDLS, YYNGEE. The CDR3 sequence is 13 residues long. The V end was cut by 3 bases, the J end by 5 bases, with 11 bases between. The CDR3 DNA follows: TGTGCCAGCAGCGCCGGGCCGAGGACTGAAGCTTTCTTT. Protein product: CASSAGPRTEAFF.

The gene calls are TRBV4-3 and TRBJ2-7; TRBD2 aligns across 7 bases. CDR1 is LGHNA, CDR2 YSLEER, per germline. CDR3 length: 17 residues. The ends lost 0 bases at V and 0 bases at J; junction bases unmatched: 8. CDR3 DNA: TGCGCCAGCAGCCAAGAGGGGAGGGGACTGCGCTCCTACGAGCAGTACTTC. Its translation is CASSQEGRGLRSYEQYF.

This clone occurred once. The chain carries TRBV19 and TRBJ1-5; D call uncertain. In germline, CDR1 is LNHDA, CDR2 SQIVND (reference sequence). This CDR3 has 13 residues. The V end was cut by 6 bases, the J end by 7 bases, with 13 bases between. The CDR3 is CASSENQGQPQHF. The CDR3 nucleotides are TGTGCCAGTAGCGAAAACCAAGGGCAGCCCCAGCATTTT. The full variable domain, with the rest looked up from reference TRBV19 and TRBJ1-5, is DGGITQSPKYLFRKEGQNVTLSCEQNLNHDAMYWYRQDPGQGLRLIYYSQIVNDFQKGDIAEGYSVSREKKESFPLTVTSAQKNPTAFYLCASSENQGQPQHFGDGTRLSIL.

V and J are TRBV5-1 and TRBJ2-7; TRBD2 aligns across 7 bases. The CDR3 has 13 amino acids. Unmatched junction bases numbered 4, after V lost 4 bases and J lost 3 bases. CDR1 and CDR2 (germline): SGHRS, YFSETQ. DNA for the CDR3: TGCGCCAGCAGCCTGGGGACTAACTACGAGCAGTACTTC. This translates into CASSLGTNYEQYF.

The chain links TRBV3-1 (or the pseudogene TRBV3-2) to TRBJ1-1, with D uncertain. The V end lost 1 base, the J end lost 7 bases, and 10 bases lay between the germline ends. Germline V gene sequence: CDR1 LGHDT, CDR2 YNNKEL (reference sequence). CDR3 length equals 13 residues. CDR3 bases: TGTGCCAGCAGCCAAGGCCTTCGGGGTGAAGCTTTCTTT. Residues: CASSQGLRGEAFF.

This chain's CDR3 is CASGTSGATSTDTQYF. CDR3 nucleotide sequence: TGTGCCAGCGGTACTAGCGGAGCTACTAGCACAGATACGCAGTATTTT. The V and J genes are TRBV11-3 and TRBJ2-3, with 8 positions matching TRBD2. V was pared by 8 bases and J by 0 bases, with 10 bases of the junction left unmatched. The CDR3 loop spans 16 amino acids. Germline loops: CDR1 SGHNT, CDR2 YENEEA. Based on the CDR3 plus reference TRBV11-3 and TRBJ2-3, the full variable domain is EAGVVQSPRYKIIEKKQPVAFWCNPISGHNTLYWYLQNLGQGPELLIRYENEEAVDDSQLPKDRFSAERLKGVDSTLKIQPAELGDSAVYLCASGTSGATSTDTQYFGPGTRLTVL.

The chain links TRBV15 to TRBJ1-5; D is undetermined. The CDR3 covers 13 residues. Trimming shortened V by 0 bases and J by 4 bases, and 4 bases separated the two germline ends. Germline V gives CDR1 LNHNV, CDR2 YYDKDF (reference sequence). The CDR3 region has the DNA TGTGCCACCAGCAGAGACCAGAATCAGCCCCAGCATTTT. Translation gives CATSRDQNQPQHF.

The rearrangement links TRBV28 to TRBJ1-1; D is unresolved. CDR3 length equals 16 residues. Germline V lookup: CDR1 MDHEN, CDR2 SYDVKM. The germline V and J ends were trimmed by 3 bases and 1 base, with 15 bases remaining between them. CDR3 in amino acids: CASSFQWLAQNTEAFF. The CDR3 DNA sequence: TGTGCCAGCAGTTTTCAATGGCTGGCCCAGAACACTGAAGCTTTCTTT.

Here the CDR3 reads CASSPRGAGVYNEQFF. CDR3 bases: TGTGCCAGCAGTCCCCGGGGGGCGGGGGTTTACAATGAGCAGTTCTTC. The J gene is TRBJ2-1, the V gene TRBV6-2 or TRBV6-3; D is perhaps TRBD2 (7 bases). Germline V gene lookup returns CDR1 MNHEY and CDR2 SVGEGT. The CDR3 has 16 residues. Trimming cost V 5 bases and J 4 bases, with 18 bases left between them.

The chain uses TRBV6-6 and TRBJ2-2, with D uncertain. This CDR3 comprises 14 residues. Germline V CDR1 and CDR2: MNHNY, SVGAGI (reference sequence). V was pared by 6 bases and J by 5 bases, with 13 bases between. CDR3 DNA sequence: TGTGCCAGCAGCCCCGCCACTGGGACCGGGGAGCTGTTTTTT. It translates to CASSPATGTGELFF.

The chain couples TRBV6-4 to TRBJ1-1; D not certain. Trimming shortened V by 5 bases and J by 9 bases, and 16 bases separated the two germline ends. This CDR3 is built from 13 residues. Germline V lookup: CDR1 MRHNA, CDR2 SNTAGT. The DNA for the CDR3 is TGTGCCAGCAGTCCCGCCTCGGGTACAAAAGCTTTCTTT. Its translation is CASSPASGTKAFF.

This chain connects TRBV5-1 to TRBJ2-5, with TRBD1 matching 10 bases. This CDR3 contains 16 residues. The germline V gene encodes CDR1 SGHRS and CDR2 YFSETQ. V lost 4 bases, J lost 5 bases, and 11 bases stayed unmatched. CDR3 sequence: CASSAEPGQGSETQYF. The CDR3 DNA follows: TGCGCCAGCAGCGCGGAGCCGGGACAGGGGTCTGAGACCCAGTACTTC. The full variable domain, with the rest looked up from reference TRBV5-1 and TRBJ2-5, is KAGVTQTPRYLIKTRGQQVTLSCSPISGHRSVSWYQQTPGQGLQFLFEYFSETQRNKGNFPGRFSGRQFSNSRSEMNVSTLELGDSALYLCASSAEPGQGSETQYFGPGTRLLVL.

V is TRBV5-1 and J is TRBJ2-3; 7 positions agree with TRBD1. Germline V gives CDR1 SGHRS, CDR2 YFSETQ. The length of the CDR3 is 14 residues. V shed 4 bases and J 4 bases; nucleotides not matched to a gene: 6. The chain's CDR3 is CASSPGTAADTQYF. CDR3 sequence (DNA): TGCGCCAGCAGCCCCGGGACAGCCGCAGATACGCAGTATTTT.

The count of this clone is one. V and J are TRBV25-1 and TRBJ1-2, with D perhaps TRBD1 (6 bases). This CDR3 is built from 13 residues. Germline assignment: CDR1 MGHDK and CDR2 SYGVNS. V gave up 4 bases and J gave up 4 bases, with 10 bases separating them. CDR3: CASSVPTGYGYTF. The CDR3 region has the DNA TGTGCCAGCAGTGTCCCGACAGGCTATGGCTACACCTTC.

The rearrangement uses TRBV29-1 and TRBJ2-2, with D tentatively TRBD1 or TRBD2 (5 bases each). Germline V CDR1 and CDR2: SQVTM, ANQGSEA. V was clipped by 3 bases and J by 0 bases, with 11 bases between them. This CDR3 is built from 15 residues. CDR3 bases: TGCAGCGTTGATCAGGGACGGACGAACACCGGGGAGCTGTTTTTT. Translation: CSVDQGRTNTGELFF.

This chain links TRBV4-3 with TRBJ2-1; D ambiguous. In germline, CDR1 is LGHNA, CDR2 YSLEER. Trimming cost V 1 base and J 7 bases, with 14 bases left between them. The CDR3 totals 15 residues. DNA for the CDR3: TGCGCCAGCAGCCAAGGAAAAAGAGCAAGGAATGAGCAGTTCTTC. Translation gives CASSQGKRARNEQFF.